Described below is a single T cell receptor (beta chain) sequence and its context. Its target is unknown. These data come from a study of T-cell reconstitution after alpha-beta-depleted transplantation in children. Overall study results and limits: The main origin of T-cell counts and diversity one year after transplant was newly produced T cells. Surviving recipient T cells and thymic progenitors accounted for the high day-60 TCRbeta diversity observed in some patients. There were reportedly several hundred expanded graft clones from which alpha-beta T cells came about two months after transplant.

The germline gives CDR1 MNHEY, CDR2 SVGEGT. Trimming stripped 4 bases from V and 3 bases from J, with 19 bases between. CDR3 length equals 16 residues. TCRbeta library construction was performed incorporating unique molecular identifiers. TCRdb redid the calling of the PCR reads with MiXCR, one entry per CDR3 protein. The table has some 830,000 distinct CDR3 sequences, under 20% seen once. This clonotype was sampled from a male patient aged 10-17 years who had a stem cell transplant for acute lymphoblastic leukemia, so the T cells may come from the graft donor. The chain employs TRBV6-2 or TRBV6-3 and TRBJ2-7; D is ambiguous. Here the sequenced sample was PBMCs, mostly from graft donor cells, taken 360 days after TCRalphabeta/CD19-depleted stem cell transplant. Here the CDR3 DNA reads TGTGCCAGCAGTTCAGTTATCCGGGCGCCCAGCTACGAGCAGTACTTC. Amino acid sequence: CASSSVIRAPSYEQYF.